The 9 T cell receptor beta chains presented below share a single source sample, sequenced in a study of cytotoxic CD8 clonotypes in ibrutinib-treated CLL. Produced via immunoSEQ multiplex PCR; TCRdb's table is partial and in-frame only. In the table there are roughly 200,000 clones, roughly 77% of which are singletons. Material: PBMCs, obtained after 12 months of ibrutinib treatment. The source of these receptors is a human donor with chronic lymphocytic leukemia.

The CDR3 DNA follows: TGTGCCAGCAGTGAATATTTACCAGGCGGGACCGGGGAGCTGTTTTTT. Encoded protein: CASSEYLPGGTGELFF. The chain couples TRBV25-1 to TRBJ2-2; tentatively, D is TRBD2 (5 bases). The length of the CDR3 is 16 residues. V was shortened by 0 bases and J by 5 bases, with 13 bases between the two germline ends. Germline CDR1 reads MGHDK; CDR2 reads SYGVNS.

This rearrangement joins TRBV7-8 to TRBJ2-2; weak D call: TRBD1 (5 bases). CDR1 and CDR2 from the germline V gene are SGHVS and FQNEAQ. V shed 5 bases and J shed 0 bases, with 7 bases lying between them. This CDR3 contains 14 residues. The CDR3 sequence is CASSRGSNTGELFF. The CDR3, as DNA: TGTGCCAGCAGCAGGGGCTCGAACACCGGGGAGCTGTTTTTT.

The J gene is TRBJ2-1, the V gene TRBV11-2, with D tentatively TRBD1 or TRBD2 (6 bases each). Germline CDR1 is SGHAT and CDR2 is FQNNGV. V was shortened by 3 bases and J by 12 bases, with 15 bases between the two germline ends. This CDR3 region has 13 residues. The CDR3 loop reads CASSLGGNSRQFF. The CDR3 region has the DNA TGTGCCAGCAGCTTGGGGGGCAACTCTCGGCAGTTCTTC.

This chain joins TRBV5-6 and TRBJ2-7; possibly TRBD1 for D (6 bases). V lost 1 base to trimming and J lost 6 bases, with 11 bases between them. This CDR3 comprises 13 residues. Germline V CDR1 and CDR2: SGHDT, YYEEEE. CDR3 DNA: TGTGCCAGCAGCTTGAGCAGGGGTAGCGAGCAGTACTTC. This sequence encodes CASSLSRGSEQYF.

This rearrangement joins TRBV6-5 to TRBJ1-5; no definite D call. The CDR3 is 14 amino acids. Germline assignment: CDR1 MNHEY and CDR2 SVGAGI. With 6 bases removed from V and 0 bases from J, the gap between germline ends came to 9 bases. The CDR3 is CASRADYSNQPQHF. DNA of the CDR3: TGTGCCAGCAGGGCAGATTATAGCAATCAGCCCCAGCATTTT.

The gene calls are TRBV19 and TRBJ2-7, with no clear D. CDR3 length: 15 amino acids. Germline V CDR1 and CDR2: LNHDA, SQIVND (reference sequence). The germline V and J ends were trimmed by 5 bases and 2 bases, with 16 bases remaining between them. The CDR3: CASSSSLWVPYEQYF. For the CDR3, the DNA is TGTGCCAGTAGTTCCTCTCTTTGGGTTCCCTACGAGCAGTACTTC.

Here the CDR3 DNA reads TGTGCCAGCAGCATATTCCGGGCCAAAAACATTCAGTACTTC. Protein: CASSIFRAKNIQYF. This chain joins TRBV11-2 and TRBJ2-4; D gene uncertain. The V end lost 5 bases, the J end lost 1 base, and 9 bases lay between the germline ends. Germline-derived CDR1 and CDR2 are SGHAT and FQNNGV. This CDR3 is built from 14 residues.

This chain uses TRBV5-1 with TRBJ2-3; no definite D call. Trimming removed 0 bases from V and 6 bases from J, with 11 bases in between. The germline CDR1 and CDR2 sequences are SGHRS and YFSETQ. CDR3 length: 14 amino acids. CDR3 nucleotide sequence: TGCGCCAGCAGCTTGGTGGTTAGCCCCGATACGCAGTATTTT. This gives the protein CASSLVVSPDTQYF.

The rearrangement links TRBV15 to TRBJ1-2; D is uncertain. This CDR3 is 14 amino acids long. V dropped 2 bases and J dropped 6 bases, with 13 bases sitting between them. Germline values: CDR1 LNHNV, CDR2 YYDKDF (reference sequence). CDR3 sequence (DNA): TGTGCCACCAGCAGAACGTACGAGAGGAATGGCTACACCTTC. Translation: CATSRTYERNGYTF.